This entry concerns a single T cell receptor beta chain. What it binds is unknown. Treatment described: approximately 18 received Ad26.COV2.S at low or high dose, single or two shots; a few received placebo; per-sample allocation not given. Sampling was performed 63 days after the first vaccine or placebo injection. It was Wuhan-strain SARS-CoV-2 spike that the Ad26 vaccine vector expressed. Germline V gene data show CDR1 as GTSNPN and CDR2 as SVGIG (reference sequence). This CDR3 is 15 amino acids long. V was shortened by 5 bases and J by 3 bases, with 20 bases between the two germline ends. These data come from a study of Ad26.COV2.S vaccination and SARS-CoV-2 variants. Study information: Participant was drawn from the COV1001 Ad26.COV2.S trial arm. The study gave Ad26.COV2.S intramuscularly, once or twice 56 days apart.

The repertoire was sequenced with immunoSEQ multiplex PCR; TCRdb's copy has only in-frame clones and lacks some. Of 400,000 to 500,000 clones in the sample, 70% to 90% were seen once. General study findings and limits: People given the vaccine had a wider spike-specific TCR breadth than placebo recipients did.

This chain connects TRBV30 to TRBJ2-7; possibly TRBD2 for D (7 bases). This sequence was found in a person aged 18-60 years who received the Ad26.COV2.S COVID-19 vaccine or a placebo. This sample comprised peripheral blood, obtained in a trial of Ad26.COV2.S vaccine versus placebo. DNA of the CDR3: TGTGCCTGGGGGCGGGGGCTCGCCGATCACTACGAGCAGTACTTC. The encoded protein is CAWGRGLADHYEQYF.